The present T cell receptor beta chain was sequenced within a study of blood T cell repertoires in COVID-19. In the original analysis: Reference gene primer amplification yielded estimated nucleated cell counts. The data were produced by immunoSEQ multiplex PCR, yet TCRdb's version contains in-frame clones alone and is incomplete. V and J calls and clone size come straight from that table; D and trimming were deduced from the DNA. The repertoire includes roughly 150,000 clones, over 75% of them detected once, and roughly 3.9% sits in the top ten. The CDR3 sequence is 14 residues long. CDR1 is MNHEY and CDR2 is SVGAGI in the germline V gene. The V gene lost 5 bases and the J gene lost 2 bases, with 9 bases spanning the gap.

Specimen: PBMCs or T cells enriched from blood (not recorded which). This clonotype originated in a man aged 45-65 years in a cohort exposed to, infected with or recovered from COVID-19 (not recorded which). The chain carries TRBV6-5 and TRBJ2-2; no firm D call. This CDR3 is CASSPLLNTGELFF. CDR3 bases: TGTGCCAGCAGTCCCCTACTTAACACCGGGGAGCTGTTTTTT.